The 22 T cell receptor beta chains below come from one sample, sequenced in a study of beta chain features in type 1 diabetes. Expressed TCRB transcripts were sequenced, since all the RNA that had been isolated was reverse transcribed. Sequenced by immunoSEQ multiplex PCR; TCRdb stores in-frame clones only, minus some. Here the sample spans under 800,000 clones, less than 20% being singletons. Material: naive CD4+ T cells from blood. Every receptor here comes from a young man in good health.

The CDR3 nucleotides are TGTGCCAGCAGTGACGAGGGCACCGTACAGCCCCAGCATTTT. This codes for CASSDEGTVQPQHF. The J gene is TRBJ1-5, the V gene TRBV2; no reliable D call. This CDR3 comprises 14 residues. V lost 3 bases and J lost 7, with 13 bases in between. Germline loops: CDR1 SNHLY, CDR2 FYNNEI.

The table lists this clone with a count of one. CDR3 loop: CASSLVETGGTEAFF. The CDR3 region has the DNA TGTGCCAGCAGCTTAGTGGAGACAGGGGGCACTGAAGCTTTCTTT. V is TRBV7-9 and J is TRBJ1-1; 9 nucleotides match TRBD1. Germline CDR1 reads SEHNR; CDR2 reads FQNEAQ (reference sequence). The trim removed 1 base at V and 4 bases at J, leaving 4 bases unmatched. This CDR3 spans 15 amino acids.

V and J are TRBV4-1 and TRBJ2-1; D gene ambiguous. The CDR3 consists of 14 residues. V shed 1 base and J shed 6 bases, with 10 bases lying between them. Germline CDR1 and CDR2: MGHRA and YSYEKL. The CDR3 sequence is CASSQVYVSNEQFF. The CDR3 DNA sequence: TGCGCCAGCAGCCAAGTTTACGTGAGCAATGAGCAGTTCTTC.

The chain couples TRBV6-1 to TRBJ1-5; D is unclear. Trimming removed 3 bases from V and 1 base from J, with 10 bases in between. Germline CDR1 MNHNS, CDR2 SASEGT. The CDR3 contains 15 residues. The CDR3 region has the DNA TGTGCCAGCAGTGAGCAGACACTGAGCAATCAGCCCCAGCATTTT. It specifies CASSEQTLSNQPQHF.

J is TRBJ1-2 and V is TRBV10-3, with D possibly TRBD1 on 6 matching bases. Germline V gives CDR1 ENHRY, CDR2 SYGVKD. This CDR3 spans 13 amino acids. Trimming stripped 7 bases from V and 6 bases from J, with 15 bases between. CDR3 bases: TGTGCCATCACCCTTATACAGGGTCATGGCTACACCTTC. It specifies CAITLIQGHGYTF.

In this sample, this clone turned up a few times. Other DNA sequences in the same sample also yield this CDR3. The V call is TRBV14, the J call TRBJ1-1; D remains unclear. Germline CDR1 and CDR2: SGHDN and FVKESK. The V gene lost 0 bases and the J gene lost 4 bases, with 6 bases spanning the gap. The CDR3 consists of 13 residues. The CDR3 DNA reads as TGTGCCAGCAGCCAAGATCGGGGCACTGAAGCTTTCTTT. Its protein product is CASSQDRGTEAFF.

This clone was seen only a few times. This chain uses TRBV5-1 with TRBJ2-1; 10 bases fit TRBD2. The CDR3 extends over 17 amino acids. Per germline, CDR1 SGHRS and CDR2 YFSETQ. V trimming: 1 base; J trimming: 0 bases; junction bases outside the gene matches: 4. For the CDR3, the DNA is TGCGCCAGCAGCTTGTTTTCTAGCGGGAGCTCCTACAATGAGCAGTTCTTC. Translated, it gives CASSLFSSGSSYNEQFF.

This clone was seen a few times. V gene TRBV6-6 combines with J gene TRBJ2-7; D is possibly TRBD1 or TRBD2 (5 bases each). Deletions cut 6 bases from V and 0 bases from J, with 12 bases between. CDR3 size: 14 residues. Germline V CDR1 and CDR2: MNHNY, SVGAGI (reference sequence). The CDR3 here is CASRRDGNSYEQYF. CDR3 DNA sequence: TGTGCCAGCAGAAGGGACGGCAACTCCTACGAGCAGTACTTC.

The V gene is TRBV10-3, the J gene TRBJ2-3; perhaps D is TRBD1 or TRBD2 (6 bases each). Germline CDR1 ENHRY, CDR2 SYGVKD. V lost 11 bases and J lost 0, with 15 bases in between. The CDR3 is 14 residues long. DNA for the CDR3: TGTGCCGCAAGTAGGGGGACTAGCACAGATACGCAGTATTTT. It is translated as CAASRGTSTDTQYF.

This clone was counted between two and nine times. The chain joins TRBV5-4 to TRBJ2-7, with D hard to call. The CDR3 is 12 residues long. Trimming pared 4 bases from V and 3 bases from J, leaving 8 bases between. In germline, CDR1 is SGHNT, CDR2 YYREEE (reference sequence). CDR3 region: CASSAASYEQYF. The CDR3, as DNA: TGTGCCAGCAGCGCAGCTAGCTACGAGCAGTACTTC.

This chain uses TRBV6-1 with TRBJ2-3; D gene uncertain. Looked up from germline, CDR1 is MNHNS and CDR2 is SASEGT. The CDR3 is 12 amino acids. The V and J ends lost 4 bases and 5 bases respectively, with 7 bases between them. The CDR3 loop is CASSGIGDTQYF. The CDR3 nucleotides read TGTGCCAGCAGTGGGATAGGAGATACGCAGTATTTT.

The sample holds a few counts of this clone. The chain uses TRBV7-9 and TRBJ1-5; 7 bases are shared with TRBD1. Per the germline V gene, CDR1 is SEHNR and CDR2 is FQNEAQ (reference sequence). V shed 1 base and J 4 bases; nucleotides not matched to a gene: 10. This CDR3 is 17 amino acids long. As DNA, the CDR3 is TGTGCCAGCAGCTTAGGGCAGACAGGGAGCAGAAATCAGCCCCAGCATTTT. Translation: CASSLGQTGSRNQPQHF.

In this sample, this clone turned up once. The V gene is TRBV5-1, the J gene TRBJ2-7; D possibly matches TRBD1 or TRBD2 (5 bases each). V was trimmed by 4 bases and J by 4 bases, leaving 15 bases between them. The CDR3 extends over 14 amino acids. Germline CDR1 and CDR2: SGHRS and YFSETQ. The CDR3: CASSPGAGIYEQYF. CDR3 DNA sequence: TGCGCCAGCAGCCCCGGGGCAGGGATATACGAGCAGTACTTC.

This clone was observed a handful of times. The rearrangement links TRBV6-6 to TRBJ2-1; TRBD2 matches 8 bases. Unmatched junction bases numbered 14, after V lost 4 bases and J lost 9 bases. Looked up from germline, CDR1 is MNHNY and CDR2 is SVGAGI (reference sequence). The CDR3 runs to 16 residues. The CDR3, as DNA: TGTGCCAGCAGTTTCGAGCCGGGACTAGGGGTAGGTGAGCAGTTCTTC. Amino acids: CASSFEPGLGVGEQFF.

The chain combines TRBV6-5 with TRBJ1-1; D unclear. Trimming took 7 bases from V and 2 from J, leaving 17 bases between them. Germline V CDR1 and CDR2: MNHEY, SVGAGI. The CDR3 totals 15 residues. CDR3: CASTHPLSGNTEAFF. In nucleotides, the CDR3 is TGTGCCAGCACCCATCCCCTAAGTGGAAACACTGAAGCTTTCTTT.

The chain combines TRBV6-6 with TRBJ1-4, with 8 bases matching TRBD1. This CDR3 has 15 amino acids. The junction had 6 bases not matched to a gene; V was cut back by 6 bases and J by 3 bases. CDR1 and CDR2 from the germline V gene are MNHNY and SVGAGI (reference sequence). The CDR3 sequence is CASSSQGVANEKLFF. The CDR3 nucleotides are TGTGCCAGCAGCTCACAGGGGGTGGCTAATGAAAAACTGTTTTTT.

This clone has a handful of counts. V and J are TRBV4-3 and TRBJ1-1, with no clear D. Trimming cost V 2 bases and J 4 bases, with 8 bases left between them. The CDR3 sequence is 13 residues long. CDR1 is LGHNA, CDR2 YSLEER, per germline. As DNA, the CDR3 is TGCGCCAGCAGCCAAAGGGATACCACTGAAGCTTTCTTT. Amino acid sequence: CASSQRDTTEAFF.

CDR3 nucleotides: TGCGCCAGCAGCCAAGATTGGGACAGATACACCGGGGAGCTGTTTTTT. Protein: CASSQDWDRYTGELFF. The chain is built from TRBV4-3 and TRBJ2-2; 7 nucleotides line up with TRBD1. The CDR3 is made up of 16 amino acids. V lost 0 bases and J lost 3; bases outside the gene matches: 4. Germline assignment: CDR1 LGHNA and CDR2 YSLEER.

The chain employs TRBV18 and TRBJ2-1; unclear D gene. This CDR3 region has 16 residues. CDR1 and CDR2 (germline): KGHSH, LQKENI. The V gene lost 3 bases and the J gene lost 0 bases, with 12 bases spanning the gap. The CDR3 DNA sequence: TGTGCCAGCTCACCGCCGGGTCTGAGCTCCTACAATGAGCAGTTCTTC. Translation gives CASSPPGLSSYNEQFF.

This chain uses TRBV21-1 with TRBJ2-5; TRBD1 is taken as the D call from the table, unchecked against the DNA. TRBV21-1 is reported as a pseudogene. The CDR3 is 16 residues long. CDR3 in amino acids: CASSKKGPCRPETQYF. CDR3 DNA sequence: TGTGCCAGCAGCAAAAAGGGGCCGTGCAGGCCAGAGACCCAGTACTTC.

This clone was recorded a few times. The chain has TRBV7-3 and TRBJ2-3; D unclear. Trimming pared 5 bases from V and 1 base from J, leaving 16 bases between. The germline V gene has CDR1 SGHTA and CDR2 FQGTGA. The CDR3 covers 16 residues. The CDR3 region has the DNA TGTGCCAGCAGCCCAACGCCAGGCATAGGCACAGATACGCAGTATTTT. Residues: CASSPTPGIGTDTQYF.

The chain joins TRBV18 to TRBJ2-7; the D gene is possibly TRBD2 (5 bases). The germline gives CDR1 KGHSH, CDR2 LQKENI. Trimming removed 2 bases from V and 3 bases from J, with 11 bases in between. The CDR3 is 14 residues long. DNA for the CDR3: TGTGCCAGCTCACCAGTCGGGGTCGGCTACGAGCAGTACTTC. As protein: CASSPVGVGYEQYF.